This T cell receptor beta chain was captured in a study of cytomegalovirus exposure and HLA in healthy donors listed by TCRdb under 2017. For context, the study as a whole: In an earlier analysis of roughly 590 of the donors, 250 to 350 Gb of sequence data and 95 million to 130 million unique TCR beta sequences from roughly 180 million T cells were reported. The aim of the study was to test whether cataloging public T cell receptors could identify signatures of past pathogen exposure. A later genetic analysis used genome-wide SNP genotypes for about 65% of the 666 donors, treating that subset as a discovery cohort. HLA typing included class I and class II loci at four-digit resolution. Of the 300 to 500 genotyped donors, less than 90% were placed in the genetic ancestry cluster associated with self-reported Caucasian donors. All discovery cohort repertoires had been generated on a single sequencing platform. A later analysis re-examined previously published TCR beta repertoires from just over 650 donors and added high-resolution HLA genotyping to investigate patterns of TCR occurrence. The later analysis used no new phenotypic data to find candidate immune exposures, relying instead on TCR beta sequences and their occurrence across donors. Besides the first cohort of 500 to 700 subjects, a separate validation cohort made up of 120 different subjects was used. To predict cytomegalovirus infection status, the study brought together high-throughput TCR immunosequencing, statistical association of individual TCRs with disease status, and machine learning. The study used immunosequencing to profile the T cell repertoires of 666 subjects and linked those repertoires to cytomegalovirus serostatus. An earlier analysis of some 500 of the donors applied high-throughput TCR beta sequencing to assess whether each TCR beta V gene segment acted as functional or pseudogenic. Roughly 310 gigabases of sequencing data and some 85 million unique TCR sequences were included in an early release covering about 620 HLA-typed donors. Among roughly 400 genotyped donors of the cohort, an average of about 240,000 unique TCR beta nucleotide sequences was sequenced per donor, of which about 18% were non-productive. Typing coverage differed by locus: A, B, C, DRB1 and DQB1 were typed in roughly 620-630 donors, DQA1 in 500 to 550, DPA1 in 600 to 610, and DPB1 in about 450. Donor age, sex, ethnicity and CMV serostatus were compiled alongside the repertoire data. Four or five DR-DQ haplotypes were handled as single units for association and clustering because linkage in the cohort was strong.

Library prep was done by the immunoSEQ multiplex PCR assay. A mixture of 60 forward primers for TCR Vbeta segments and 13 reverse primers for TCR Jbeta segments was used in the multiplex PCR. Amplification of the CDR3 region of rearranged TCR beta genes was performed with a multiplex PCR assay on genomic DNA. On the Illumina HiSeq System, the amplified TCR beta libraries were sequenced as 87-base-pair reads. The paper's processing steps were these. In a later analysis, tens of millions of unique TCR beta chains were counted across the roughly 670 repertoires, and roughly 11 million of these chains were shared by at least two donors. A nearest-neighbor algorithm error-corrected the raw reads and collapsed the reads into unique sequences, merging closely related sequences to remove PCR and sequencing errors. V, D and J gene segments were assigned by aligning CDR3 sequences to IMGT reference sequences. For a sequence to be retained, a match of at least six nucleotides to both a V gene segment and a J gene segment was required. A rearrangement counted as productive if the CDR3 had no stop codons and remained in frame with V and J, and every other rearrangement counted as non-productive. Following IMGT convention, CDR3 was defined as the stretch from the second conserved V-encoded cysteine up to the conserved J-encoded phenylalanine. In an earlier analysis of roughly 610 of the donors, sequences lacking an unambiguous match to a single V gene segment were excluded. In an earlier analysis of 587 of the donors, a V segment was called functional when productive rearrangements were above 56.7%, and segregating when the standard deviation between donors exceeded 5%. To diagnose cytomegalovirus status from the catalog of TCR beta chain sequences, a statistical classification framework was built. In a later analysis, TCR nucleotide sequences were compared against IMGT/GENE-DB human TR gene sequences so that V and J genes could be assigned. Using the TCRdist pipeline, a later analysis assigned CDR3 sequences along with most-parsimonious VDJ recombination scenarios. In a later analysis, each TCR beta chain was defined by its CDR3 amino acid sequence together with its V-gene family, and reads without a unique V-gene family were excluded. In a later analysis, some 600 highly shared, low-generation-probability nucleotide sequences were removed to address suspected cross-contamination and a sequencing artifact. In a later analysis, a clonal expansion index was calculated for each public chain from normalized within-repertoire ranks of inferred template counts. In a later analysis, generation probabilities were computed using a VDJ recombination model fitted to out-of-frame rearrangements, and the results were checked against IGoR. A later analysis scored TCR-TCR, TCR-HLA and TCR-CMV co-occurrence with hypergeometric tests, applying a repertoire-size bias correction to TCR pairs. In a later analysis, false discovery rates were estimated by permuting HLA or CMV assignments 20 times. A later analysis grouped co-occurring TCRs with DBSCAN, adding TCRdist sequence similarity when clustering within HLA-allele-positive subsets. For co-occurrence clustering, repertoires with fewer than 30,000 or more than 120,000 public chains were excluded, along with a handful of repertoires with anomalous nucleotide sharing. Held by TCRdb, this immuneACCESS table contains in-frame sequences only and omits some clones. Under half of the omission traces to an unresolved V gene where checked; the cause of the rest is unknown. That table is the source of V, J and clone size, and D and trimming were worked out from the DNA. Here the sample has over 120,000 clones; around 81% occur a single time. About 2.5% of the sample is taken by the ten largest.

With respect to this clone: No antigen is known for it. Base quality data are lacking; no much larger clone is found one base away.

CDR1 and CDR2, looked up from the germline V gene, are MGHRA and YSYEKL. Including the terminal cysteine and phenylalanine, the CDR3 comprises 18 residues. Only the CDR3 region is kept as DNA, spanning 54 bases read in frame from base 1. Germline trimming: 2 bases from V, 3 bases from J; junction bases outside gene matches: 9. The cohort was made up of 650 to 700 healthy bone marrow donors. At the time of sampling, every cohort member was nominally healthy, though immune exposures that went unrecorded were likely present. The donor tested CMV seronegative, placing the donor among the 300 to 450 seronegative members of the cohort. A peripheral blood sample was provided by each donor, and peripheral blood mononuclear cells were used for TCR beta sequencing. Genomic DNA extraction from the blood cell samples was performed with the Qiagen DNeasy Blood Extraction Kit. General conclusions and limits of the study: The earlier analysis of approximately 560 of the donors excluded about 16 rarely observed V segments, including chromosome 9 orphons, because counts were too low. A few of the identified cytomegalovirus-associated TCR beta chains were confirmed in vitro to be specific for cytomegalovirus antigens. Immune exposure information for the cohort was limited to CMV serostatus. It was suggested by the authors that the approach could potentially be generalized to other disease states and immunological phenotypes. When HLA alleles, especially DR and DQ, strongly co-occurred, TCR associations were difficult to assign to individual alleles. A later analysis found that TCR association rates varied across HLA loci, with DRB1 alleles showing the most associated TCRs and HLA-C alleles the fewest. This cohort had only TCR beta chains sequenced, and the lack of alpha or paired-chain data limited which features could be detected. An earlier analysis of approximately 600 of the donors showed that most TCR beta V segments appeared in productive rearrangements either about 90% or about 30% of the time, which broadly matched IMGT annotations. The classifier was reported to diagnose cytomegalovirus status with high specificity and sensitivity in both the original cohort and the validation cohort. V-gene and J-gene trimming of TCR beta chains was associated with a missense DCLRE1C variant in a later genetic analysis, and the association was replicated in an independent cohort. Because HLA typing was unavailable for some donors at each locus, only the typed subset was used in association tests. At a false discovery rate of 0.05, a later analysis linked 15,000 to 20,000 TCR beta sequences to specific HLA alleles. Most CMV-associated TCR beta chains appeared to be HLA-restricted in a later analysis, and the HLA associations seemed to be driven largely by CMV exposure. The sequencing pipeline was judged likely to have produced a cluster of highly shared sequence variants as a technical artifact. Some IMGT-functional V segments, including TRBV6-2 and TRBV6-3, could not be told apart with the 87-base-pair reads, so those segments were excluded. The study listed 164 TCR beta chains as associated with cytomegalovirus. Presence/absence analyses assumed roughly uniform sequencing depth across donors, an assumption that may not hold. While some public TCRs were present in many individuals, most TCR sequences turned up only very rarely across donors. Linkage disequilibrium might explain the correlated functional status among segregating V segments, but an unknown experimental factor could not be excluded. A later analysis reported that several top co-occurrence clusters appeared linked to parvovirus B19, influenza, CMV and Epstein-Barr virus. A further reported finding was that TCR beta sequences accurately predicted the HLA-A and HLA-B alleles for most subjects in the first cohort. Compared with equally common non-associated chains, HLA-associated TCR beta chains in a later analysis were more clonally expanded and had lower generation probabilities. A later genetic analysis reported fewer N-insertions in productive TCRs among donors in an Asian-associated ancestry cluster than the roughly 700-donor mean.

Sequencing was done on a sample of PBMCs. The V gene is TRBV4-1 and the J gene is TRBJ2-3, with 12 central nucleotides matching TRBD2. The TCR was taken from a man between 50 and 59 years old in good health and CMV-seronegative. The nucleotide sequence is TGCGCCAGCAGCCAACCGAGCGAACTAGCGGGAGGAACAGATACGCAGTATTTT. Translated, it reads CASSQPSELAGGTDTQYF.